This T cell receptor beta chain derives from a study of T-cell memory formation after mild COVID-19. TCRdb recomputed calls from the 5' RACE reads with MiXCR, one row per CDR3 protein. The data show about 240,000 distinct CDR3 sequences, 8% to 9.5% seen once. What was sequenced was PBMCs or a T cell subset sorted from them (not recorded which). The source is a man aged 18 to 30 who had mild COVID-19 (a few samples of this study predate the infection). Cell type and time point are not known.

CDR3 coding DNA: TGCGCCAGCCTCAGCGGGGGGAAAGAGAATGAGCAGTTCTTC. Amino acid sequence: CASLSGGKENEQFF. The chain combines TRBV5-1 with TRBJ2-1, with 9 bases aligning to TRBD2. The CDR3 is made up of 14 amino acids. Looked up from germline, CDR1 is SGHRS and CDR2 is YFSETQ. V lost 7 bases and J lost 7; bases outside the gene matches: 9.